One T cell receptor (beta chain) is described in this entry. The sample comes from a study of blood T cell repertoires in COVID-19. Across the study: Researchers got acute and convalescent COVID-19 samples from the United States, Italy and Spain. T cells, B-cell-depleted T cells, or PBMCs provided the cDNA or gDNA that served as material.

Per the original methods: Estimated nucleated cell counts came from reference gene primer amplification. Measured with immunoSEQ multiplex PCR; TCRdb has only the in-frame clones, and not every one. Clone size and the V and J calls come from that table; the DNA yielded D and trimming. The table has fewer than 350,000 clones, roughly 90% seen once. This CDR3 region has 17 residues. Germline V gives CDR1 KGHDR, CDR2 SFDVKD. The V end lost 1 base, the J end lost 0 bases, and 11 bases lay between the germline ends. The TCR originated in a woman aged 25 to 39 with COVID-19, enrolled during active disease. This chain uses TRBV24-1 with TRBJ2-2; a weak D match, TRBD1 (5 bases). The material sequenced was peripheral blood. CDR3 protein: CATSDFLDSSNTGELFF. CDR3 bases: TGTGCCACCAGTGATTTTCTAGACAGCTCGAACACCGGGGAGCTGTTTTTT.